These 18 T cell receptor beta chains were sequenced from one sample in a study of PD-L1 blockade in urothelial cancer. TCRdb's copy holds only in-frame clones and misses some; the assay was immunoSEQ multiplex PCR. Among about 120,000 clones listed, more than 85% were seen once. Time point of the sample: peripheral blood 6 weeks after treatment start. Sequences were derived from PBMCs, sampled around atezolizumab (anti-PD-L1) treatment. These receptor sequences come from a man in his 60s with urothelial cancer.

This chain uses TRBV27 with TRBJ1-2; 9 nucleotides align to TRBD1. V shed 10 bases and J 4 bases; nucleotides not matched to a gene: 13. From germline, CDR1 is MNHEY and CDR2 SMNVEV (reference sequence). The CDR3 sequence is 15 residues long. This chain's CDR3 is CATNPGTGKGYGYTF. In DNA form, the CDR3 reads TGTGCCACCAACCCAGGGACAGGGAAGGGCTATGGCTACACCTTC.

This clone was recorded only once. The CDR3 DNA sequence: TGTGCCAGCAGCGTGGGACTAGCGGGCTCATCATCGAACACCGGGGAGCTGTTTTTT. It encodes CASSVGLAGSSSNTGELFF. The rearrangement joins TRBV9 to TRBJ2-2; TRBD2 aligns across 12 bases. The CDR3 contains 19 residues. V lost 2 bases, J lost 0 bases, and 8 bases stayed unmatched. Germline V gives CDR1 SGDLS, CDR2 YYNGEE.

This chain connects TRBV2 to TRBJ2-5; 7 bases agree with TRBD1. This CDR3 contains 14 residues. The germline gives CDR1 SNHLY, CDR2 FYNNEI. Germline trimming cut 6 bases from V and 5 bases from J; bases unmatched to any gene: 9. The CDR3, as DNA: TGTGCCAGCAGGATACAGGGGAGTCAGGAGACCCAGTACTTC. Translated: CASRIQGSQETQYF.

The chain uses TRBV19 and TRBJ2-7; D gene unclear. V dropped 5 bases and J dropped 2 bases, with 13 bases sitting between them. CDR1 is LNHDA and CDR2 is SQIVND in the germline V gene (reference sequence). The CDR3 loop spans 14 amino acids. CDR3 sequence reads: CASSPRLTAYEQYF. CDR3 bases: TGTGCCAGTAGTCCAAGACTGACCGCCTACGAGCAGTACTTC.

This chain connects TRBV10-3 to TRBJ1-5, with unresolved D. V was trimmed by 2 bases and J by 15 bases, leaving 14 bases between them. In germline, CDR1 is ENHRY, CDR2 SYGVKD. This CDR3 is 12 amino acids long. This chain's CDR3 is CAISEPGLPRHF. The CDR3, as DNA: TGTGCCATCAGTGAGCCAGGACTGCCAAGGCATTTT.

This chain joins TRBV15 and TRBJ1-2, with unresolved D. With 0 bases removed from V and 7 bases from J, the gap between germline ends came to 15 bases. Germline loops: CDR1 LNHNV, CDR2 YYDKDF (reference sequence). CDR3 length: 15 amino acids. The CDR3 sequence is CATSRDSMWAGGYTF. CDR3 coding DNA: TGTGCCACCAGCAGAGATTCGATGTGGGCTGGTGGCTACACCTTC.

This clone was seen a single time. The genes are TRBV2 and TRBJ1-5, with no clear D. The CDR3 totals 14 residues. Germline V CDR1 and CDR2: SNHLY, FYNNEI. The V end was cut by 6 bases, the J end by 4 bases, with 13 bases between. The CDR3 DNA reads TGTGCCAGCAGCTGGGGAGGCAGAAATCAGCCCCAGCATTTT. Amino acids: CASSWGGRNQPQHF.

The gene calls are TRBV27 and TRBJ1-1; TRBD1 matches 10 bases. Germline lookup yields CDR1 MNHEY and CDR2 SMNVEV (reference sequence). This CDR3 comprises 15 residues. J gave up 5 bases and V 5 bases, and 8 bases lay outside the gene matches. The CDR3: CASSPRTGGSTEAFF. The DNA of the CDR3 is TGTGCCAGCAGTCCTCGGACAGGGGGGAGTACTGAAGCTTTCTTT.

The CDR3 reads CASSHRDRAAWEAFF. In DNA, the CDR3 is TGTGCCAGCAGCCACCGGGACAGGGCGGCTTGGGAAGCTTTCTTT. The chain links TRBV7-9 to TRBJ1-1; 9 bases map to TRBD1. Germline CDR1 reads SEHNR; CDR2 reads FQNEAQ (reference sequence). J was trimmed by 8 bases and V by 5 bases; bases with no gene match: 12. CDR3 length: 15 amino acids.

The rearrangement uses TRBV5-1 and TRBJ2-3, with TRBD2 as a possible D gene (6 bases). Per the germline V gene, CDR1 is SGHRS and CDR2 is YFSETQ. V lost 2 bases, J lost 6 bases, and 10 bases lay in between. This CDR3 contains 13 residues. The CDR3 reads CASSFGDLDTQYF. Written as DNA, the CDR3 is TGCGCCAGCAGCTTCGGGGACTTGGATACGCAGTATTTT.

This chain links TRBV6-4 with TRBJ2-2, with 8 bases aligning to TRBD1. In germline, CDR1 is MRHNA, CDR2 SNTAGT. This CDR3 is built from 14 residues. After removal of 8 bases from V and 2 bases from J, the junction contained 4 bases not matched to a gene. CDR3 sequence: CASRQGINTGELFF. CDR3 DNA sequence: TGTGCCAGCCGACAGGGGATCAACACCGGGGAGCTGTTTTTT.

This clone has only a few counts. Compared with germline, one end of the junction differs, possibly owing to a read error. The chain has TRBV19 and TRBJ2-3; tentative D call: TRBD1 (5 bases). Germline V gene sequence: CDR1 LNHDA, CDR2 SQIVND (reference sequence). CDR3 size: 14 residues. CDR3 loop: CASSIRLDTGTQYF. Written as DNA, the CDR3 is TGTGCCAGTAGTATCCGACTGGACACAGGTACGCAGTATTTT.

The chain carries TRBV4-3 and TRBJ1-4; 9 nucleotides match TRBD1. This CDR3 spans 15 amino acids. The J segment lost 5 bases and the V segment lost 3 bases, leaving 4 bases of the junction unmatched. CDR1 and CDR2 (germline): LGHNA, YSLEER. In DNA, the CDR3 is TGCGCCAGCAGCCACAGCGGGACAGGGAATGAAAAACTGTTTTTT. Translating it yields CASSHSGTGNEKLFF.

The chain links TRBV2 to TRBJ1-5, with D possibly being TRBD1 (6 bases). Trimming removed 5 bases from V and 4 bases from J, with 12 bases in between. The length of the CDR3 is 14 residues. CDR1 SNHLY and CDR2 FYNNEI come from the germline V gene. The CDR3 DNA follows: TGTGCCAGCAGTACTTTTACAGGGAATCAGCCCCAGCATTTT. It encodes CASSTFTGNQPQHF.

CDR3 residues: CASSQGGREKLFF. The CDR3 DNA reads TGCGCCAGCAGCCAAGGAGGGAGAGAAAAACTGTTTTTT. V is TRBV4-1 and J is TRBJ1-4; D unresolved. The CDR3 contains 13 residues. V shed 1 base and J shed 8 bases, with 8 bases lying between them. Germline values: CDR1 MGHRA, CDR2 YSYEKL.

The chain recombines TRBV4-1 with TRBJ1-6; D perhaps matches TRBD1 (5 bases). Germline V gene sequence: CDR1 MGHRA, CDR2 YSYEKL. CDR3 length: 16 residues. Trimming stripped 4 bases from V and 8 bases from J, with 18 bases between. The CDR3 DNA is TGCGCCAGCAGCCTGAGGGTCTGGGGGGATGATTCACCCCTCCACTTT. This gives the protein CASSLRVWGDDSPLHF.

The chain employs TRBV29-1 and TRBJ1-2; 7 bases match TRBD1. Looked up from germline, CDR1 is SQVTM and CDR2 is ANQGSEA. V shed 7 bases and J 4 bases; nucleotides not matched to a gene: 9. The CDR3 totals 13 residues. The chain's CDR3 is CSGSTGTLYGYTF. CDR3 sequence (DNA): TGCAGCGGATCGACAGGGACTCTCTATGGCTACACCTTC.

This rearrangement joins TRBV7-2 to TRBJ1-1; 7 positions agree with TRBD1. The V segment lost 5 bases and the J segment 6 bases; nucleotides outside the gene matches: 12. Per the germline V gene, CDR1 is SGHTA and CDR2 is FQGNSA. The CDR3 is 15 amino acids. For the CDR3, the DNA is TGTGCCAGCAGCCGCTGGATCCGACAGGGAGCTGAAGCTTTCTTT. Translation gives CASSRWIRQGAEAFF.